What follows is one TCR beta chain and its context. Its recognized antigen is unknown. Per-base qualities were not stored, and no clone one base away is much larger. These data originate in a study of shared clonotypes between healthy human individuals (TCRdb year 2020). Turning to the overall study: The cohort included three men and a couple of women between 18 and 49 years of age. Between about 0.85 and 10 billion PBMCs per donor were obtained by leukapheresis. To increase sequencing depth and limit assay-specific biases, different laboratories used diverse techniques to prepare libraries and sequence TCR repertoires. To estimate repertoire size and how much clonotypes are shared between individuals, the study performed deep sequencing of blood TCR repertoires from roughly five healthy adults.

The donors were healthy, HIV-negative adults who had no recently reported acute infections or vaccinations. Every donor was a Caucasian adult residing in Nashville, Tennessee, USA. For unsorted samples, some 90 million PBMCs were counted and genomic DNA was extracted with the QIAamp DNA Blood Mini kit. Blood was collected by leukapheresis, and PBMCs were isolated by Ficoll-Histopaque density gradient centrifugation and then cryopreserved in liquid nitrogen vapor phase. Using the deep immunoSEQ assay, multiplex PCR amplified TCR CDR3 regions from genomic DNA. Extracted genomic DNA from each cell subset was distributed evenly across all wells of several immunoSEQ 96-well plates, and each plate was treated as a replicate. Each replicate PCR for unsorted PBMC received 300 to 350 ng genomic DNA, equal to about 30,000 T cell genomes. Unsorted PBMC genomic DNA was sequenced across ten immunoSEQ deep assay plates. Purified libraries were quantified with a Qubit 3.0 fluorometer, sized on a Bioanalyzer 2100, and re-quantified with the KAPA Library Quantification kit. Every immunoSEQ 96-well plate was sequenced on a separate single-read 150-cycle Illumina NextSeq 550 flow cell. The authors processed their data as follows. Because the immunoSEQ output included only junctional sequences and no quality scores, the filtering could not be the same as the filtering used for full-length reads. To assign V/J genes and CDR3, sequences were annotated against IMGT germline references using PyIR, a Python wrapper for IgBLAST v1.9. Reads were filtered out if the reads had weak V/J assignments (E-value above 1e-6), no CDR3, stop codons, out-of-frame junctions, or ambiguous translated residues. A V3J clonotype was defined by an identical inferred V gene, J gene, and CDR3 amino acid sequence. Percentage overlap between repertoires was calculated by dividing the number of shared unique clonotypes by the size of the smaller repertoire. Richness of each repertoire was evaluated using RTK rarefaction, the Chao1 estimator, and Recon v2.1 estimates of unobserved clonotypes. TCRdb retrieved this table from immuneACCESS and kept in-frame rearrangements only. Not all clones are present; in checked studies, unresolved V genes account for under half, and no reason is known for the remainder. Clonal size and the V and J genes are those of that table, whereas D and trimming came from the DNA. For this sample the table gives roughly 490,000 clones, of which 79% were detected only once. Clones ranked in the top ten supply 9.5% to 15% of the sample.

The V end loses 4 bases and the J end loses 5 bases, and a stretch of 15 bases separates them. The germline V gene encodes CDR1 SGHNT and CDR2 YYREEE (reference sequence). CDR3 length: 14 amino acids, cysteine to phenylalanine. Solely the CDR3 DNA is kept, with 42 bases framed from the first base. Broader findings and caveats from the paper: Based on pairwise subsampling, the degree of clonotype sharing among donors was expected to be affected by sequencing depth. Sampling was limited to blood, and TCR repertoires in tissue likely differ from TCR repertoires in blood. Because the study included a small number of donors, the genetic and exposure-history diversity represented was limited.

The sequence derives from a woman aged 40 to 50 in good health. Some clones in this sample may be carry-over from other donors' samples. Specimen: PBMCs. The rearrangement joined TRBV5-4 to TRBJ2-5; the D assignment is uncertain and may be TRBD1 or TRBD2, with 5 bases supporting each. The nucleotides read TGTGCCAGCAGCATGGCTGGGACCGAGGAGACCCAGTACTTC. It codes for CASSMAGTEETQYF. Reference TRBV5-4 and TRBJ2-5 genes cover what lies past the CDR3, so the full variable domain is ETGVTQSPTHLIKTRGQQVTLRCSSQSGHNTVSWYQQALGQGPQFIFQYYREEENGRGNFPPRFSGLQFPNYSSELNVNALELDDSALYLCASSMAGTEETQYFGPGTRLLVL.